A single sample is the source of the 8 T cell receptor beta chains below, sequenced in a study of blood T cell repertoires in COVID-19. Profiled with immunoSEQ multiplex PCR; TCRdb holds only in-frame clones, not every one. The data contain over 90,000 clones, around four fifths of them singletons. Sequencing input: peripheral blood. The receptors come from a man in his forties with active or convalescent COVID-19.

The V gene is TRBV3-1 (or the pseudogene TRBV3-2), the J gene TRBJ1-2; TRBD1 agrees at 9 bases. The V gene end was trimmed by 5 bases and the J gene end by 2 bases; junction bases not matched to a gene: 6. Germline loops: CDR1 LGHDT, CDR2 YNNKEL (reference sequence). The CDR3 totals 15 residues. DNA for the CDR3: TGTGCCAGCAGCGGGACAGGGTTAGGGAACTATGGCTACACCTTC. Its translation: CASSGTGLGNYGYTF.

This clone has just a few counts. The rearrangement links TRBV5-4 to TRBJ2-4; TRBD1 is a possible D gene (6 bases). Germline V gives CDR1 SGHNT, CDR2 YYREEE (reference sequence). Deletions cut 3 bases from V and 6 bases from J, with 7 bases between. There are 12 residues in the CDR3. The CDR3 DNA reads TGTGCCAGCAGCTCGACAGGAAACATTCAGTACTTC. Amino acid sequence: CASSSTGNIQYF.

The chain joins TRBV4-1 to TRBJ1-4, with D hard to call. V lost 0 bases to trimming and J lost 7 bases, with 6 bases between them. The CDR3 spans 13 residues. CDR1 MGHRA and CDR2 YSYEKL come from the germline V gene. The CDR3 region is CASSQDRFEKLFF. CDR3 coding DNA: TGCGCCAGCAGCCAAGACCGGTTTGAAAAACTGTTTTTT.

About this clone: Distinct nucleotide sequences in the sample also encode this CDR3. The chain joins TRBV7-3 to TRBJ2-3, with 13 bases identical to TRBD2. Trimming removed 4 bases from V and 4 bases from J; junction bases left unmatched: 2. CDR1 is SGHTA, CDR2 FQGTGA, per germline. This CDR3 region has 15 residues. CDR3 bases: TGTGCCAGCAGCTCGGGACTAGCGGGGTCAGATACGCAGTATTTT. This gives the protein CASSSGLAGSDTQYF.

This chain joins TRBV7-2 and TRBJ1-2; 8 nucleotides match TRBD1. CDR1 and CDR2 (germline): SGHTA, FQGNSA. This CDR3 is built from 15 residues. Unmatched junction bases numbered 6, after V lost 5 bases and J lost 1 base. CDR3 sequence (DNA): TGTGCCAGCAGCCAATGGACAGGGAATAACTATGGCTACACCTTC. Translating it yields CASSQWTGNNYGYTF.

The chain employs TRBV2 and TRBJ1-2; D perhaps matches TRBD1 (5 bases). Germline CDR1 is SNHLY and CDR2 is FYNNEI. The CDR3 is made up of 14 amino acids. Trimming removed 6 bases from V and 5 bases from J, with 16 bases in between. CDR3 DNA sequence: TGTGCCAGCAGCGCATCCGGGGAGGGGTATGGCTACACCTTC. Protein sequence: CASSASGEGYGYTF.

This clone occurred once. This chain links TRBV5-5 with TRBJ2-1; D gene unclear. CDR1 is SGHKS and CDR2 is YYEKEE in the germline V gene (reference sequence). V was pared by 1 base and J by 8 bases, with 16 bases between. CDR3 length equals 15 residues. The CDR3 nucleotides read TGTGCCAGCAGCTTGAAGGCTCCTAGACGGGATGAGCAGTTCTTC. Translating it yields CASSLKAPRRDEQFF.

The CDR3 here is CASSTSTGRYGYTF. CDR3 nucleotide sequence: TGTGCCAGCAGCACGTCGACAGGGCGCTATGGCTACACCTTC. The rearrangement joins TRBV7-2 to TRBJ1-2; 7 positions agree with TRBD1. Germline values: CDR1 SGHTA, CDR2 FQGNSA. Trimming at V came to 5 bases and at J to 4 bases, leaving 7 bases not matched to a gene. This CDR3 has 14 amino acids.